This T cell receptor (beta chain) was recorded in a study of cytomegalovirus exposure and HLA in healthy donors. Use of 60 Vbeta and 13 Jbeta primers characterized the PCR. Profiling relied on immunoSEQ multiplex PCR, and the TCRdb table lists in-frame clones only, not all of them. The data show under 200,000 clones, with around 86% seen just once and roughly 1.9% held by the top ten. This clone was seen more than once but under ten times. What it binds is not known. Germline V gene sequence: CDR1 MRHNA, CDR2 SNTAGT. The CDR3 runs 16 residues. V was cut by 0 bases and J by 3 bases, with 13 bases left in between. Regarding the study as a whole: Altogether, 150 to 200 TCR beta chains were recorded as cytomegalovirus-associated.

The receptor's source is a human donor in good health. This chain uses TRBV6-4 with TRBJ2-3, with D perhaps TRBD2 (7 bases). The sample was PBMCs. This CDR3 reads CASSDSEGGPTDTQYF. The CDR3, as DNA: TGTGCCAGCAGTGACTCGGAGGGGGGGCCTACAGATACGCAGTATTTT.